The 26 T cell receptor beta chains listed next were all sequenced from one sample in a study of blood T cell repertoires in COVID-19. TCRdb's copy holds only in-frame clones and misses some; the assay was immunoSEQ multiplex PCR. The table includes some 170,000 clones, 65% to 90% detected once. Sequencing was carried out using PBMCs or T cells enriched from blood (not recorded which). These receptors were obtained from a man aged 45-65 years who had recovered from COVID-19.

V gene TRBV28 combines with J gene TRBJ1-5, with TRBD1 identical over 7 bases. V shed 2 bases and J 1 base; nucleotides not matched to a gene: 2. The CDR3 length is 15 residues. Germline CDR1 MDHEN, CDR2 SYDVKM. CDR3 loop: CASSLRGRSNQPQHF. The CDR3 DNA follows: TGTGCCAGCAGTTTAAGGGGGCGGAGCAATCAGCCCCAGCATTTT.

The gene calls are TRBV5-1 and TRBJ1-1; 9 bases agree with TRBD1. Germline CDR1 reads SGHRS; CDR2 reads YFSETQ. V lost 5 bases to trimming and J lost 4 bases; unmatched junction nucleotides: 12. The CDR3 has 16 residues. Here the CDR3 reads CASRGQGSTLATEAFF. The CDR3 nucleotides read TGCGCCAGCAGAGGACAGGGGTCTACCTTGGCCACTGAAGCTTTCTTT.

This clone appeared once. This chain joins TRBV19 and TRBJ1-5, with a weak D call TRBD1 (5 bases). The CDR3 is 14 residues long. Germline CDR1 and CDR2: LNHDA and SQIVND (reference sequence). The germline V and J ends were trimmed by 7 bases and 7 bases, with 17 bases remaining between them. The CDR3 nucleotides read TGTGCCAGTATCCCTAGGGGCATGGGACAGCCCCAGCATTTT. It encodes CASIPRGMGQPQHF.

The chain joins TRBV9 to TRBJ1-3; tentatively, D is TRBD1 (6 bases). Germline V lookup: CDR1 SGDLS, CDR2 YYNGEE. The CDR3 sequence is 16 residues long. Between the trimmed V and J ends, which lost 3 bases and 4 bases, there was a span of 17 bases. CDR3 coding DNA: TGTGCCAGCAGCGGCGGCCCCCAGACAGGAGGAAACACCATATATTTT. This sequence encodes CASSGGPQTGGNTIYF. Full variable domain (outside the CDR3, taken from reference TRBV9 and TRBJ1-3): DSGVTQTPKHLITATGQRVTLRCSPRSGDLSVYWYQQSLDQGLQFLIQYYNGEERAKGNILERFSAQQFPDLHSELNLSSLELGDSALYFCASSGGPQTGGNTIYFGEGSWLTVV.

The chain links TRBV27 to TRBJ1-5; 10 nucleotides line up with TRBD1. This CDR3 comprises 22 residues. V lost 8 bases, J lost 0 bases, and 25 bases stayed unmatched. Germline CDR1 is MNHEY and CDR2 is SMNVEV (reference sequence). The chain's CDR3 is CASPTRFDRQGAGRYSNQPQHF. DNA for the CDR3: TGTGCCAGCCCGACTCGGTTCGATAGACAGGGGGCTGGTCGATATAGCAATCAGCCCCAGCATTTT.

The chain joins TRBV5-1 to TRBJ1-4; unclear D gene. Per germline, CDR1 SGHRS and CDR2 YFSETQ. Deletions cut 3 bases from V and 12 bases from J, with 21 bases between. This CDR3 is built from 15 residues. The DNA for the CDR3 is TGCGCCAGCAGCTCCAATGGACGGGCGTCGGAGGAACTGTTTTTT. It codes for CASSSNGRASEELFF.

The V call is TRBV5-1, the J call TRBJ1-2; tentative D call: TRBD1 (6 bases). Between the trimmed V and J ends, which lost 0 bases and 2 bases, there was a span of 11 bases. Germline lookup yields CDR1 SGHRS and CDR2 YFSETQ. This CDR3 has 15 residues. The chain's CDR3 is CASSLDQGRNYGYTF. The DNA of the CDR3 is TGCGCCAGCAGCTTGGATCAGGGGCGCAACTATGGCTACACCTTC.

The genes are TRBV6-5 and TRBJ2-3, with D perhaps TRBD1 (5 bases). This CDR3 is built from 16 residues. Germline V CDR1 and CDR2: MNHEY, SVGAGI. The germline V and J ends were trimmed by 0 bases and 4 bases, with 14 bases remaining between them. The CDR3 protein is CASSYSGASDADTQYF. The CDR3 DNA reads TGTGCCAGCAGTTACTCAGGGGCTAGTGACGCAGATACGCAGTATTTT.

This chain links TRBV14 with TRBJ2-7, with a possible D match to TRBD2 (7 bases). This CDR3 comprises 17 residues. Between the trimmed V and J ends, which lost 6 bases and 0 bases, there was a span of 21 bases. Germline CDR1 reads SGHDN; CDR2 reads FVKESK. The CDR3: CASSPFMGGGSSYEQYF. The DNA for the CDR3 is TGTGCCAGCAGTCCGTTCATGGGAGGGGGGAGCTCCTACGAGCAGTACTTC.

The V gene is TRBV9, the J gene TRBJ1-1; no clear D. Germline CDR1 is SGDLS and CDR2 is YYNGEE. The CDR3 totals 17 residues. Deletions cut 4 bases from V and 2 bases from J, with 21 bases between. The CDR3 loop reads CASSTAHVSGDNTEAFF. The CDR3 nucleotides are TGTGCCAGCAGCACGGCACATGTGAGCGGAGACAACACTGAAGCTTTCTTT.

The rearrangement links TRBV20-1 to TRBJ2-7, with 10 bases fitting TRBD1. The germline V gene encodes CDR1 DFQATT and CDR2 SNEGSKA (reference sequence). J was trimmed by 6 bases and V by 3 bases; bases with no gene match: 5. The CDR3 has 13 amino acids. The CDR3: CSASPDRGFEQYF. In DNA, the CDR3 is TGCAGTGCTAGTCCGGACAGGGGGTTCGAGCAGTACTTC.

V and J are TRBV12-3 or TRBV12-4 and TRBJ1-2; tentatively, D is TRBD1 (5 bases). Trimming shortened V by 5 bases and J by 2 bases, and 9 bases separated the two germline ends. The CDR3 has 13 amino acids. The CDR3 here is CASSHNRNYGYTF. The DNA for the CDR3 is TGTGCCAGCAGTCACAACAGGAACTATGGCTACACCTTC.

The V call is TRBV14, the J call TRBJ1-2; tentative D call: TRBD1 (6 bases). Germline lookup yields CDR1 SGHDN and CDR2 FVKESK. The CDR3 has 15 amino acids. V gave up 2 bases and J gave up 5 bases, with 15 bases separating them. The CDR3 coding sequence is TGTGCCAGCAGCCAAAACTCAGGGGTGAGATATGGCTACACCTTC. Translated, it gives CASSQNSGVRYGYTF.

V gene TRBV29-1 combines with J gene TRBJ2-3; TRBD2 matches at 8 bases. The CDR3 is made up of 13 amino acids. The V and J ends lost 7 bases and 1 base, in that order; junction bases with no gene match: 4. The germline gives CDR1 SQVTM, CDR2 ANQGSEA. The CDR3 DNA is TGCAGCGGCAACGGGGGGGGCACAGATACGCAGTATTTT. Its translation: CSGNGGGTDTQYF.

The V call is TRBV5-1, the J call TRBJ1-1; D might be TRBD1 (6 bases). Per germline, CDR1 SGHRS and CDR2 YFSETQ. The V gene lost 5 bases and the J gene lost 0 bases, with 20 bases spanning the gap. The CDR3 extends over 17 amino acids. The CDR3: CASSSTSGDGMNTEAFF. DNA for the CDR3: TGCGCCAGCAGTTCAACGTCAGGGGATGGTATGAACACTGAAGCTTTCTTT.

The chain is built from TRBV6-5 and TRBJ1-2; 8 bases are shared with TRBD1. J gave up 6 bases and V 0 bases, and 0 bases lay outside the gene matches. In germline, CDR1 is MNHEY, CDR2 SVGAGI. This CDR3 contains 13 residues. The CDR3: CASSYSTGDGYTF. The CDR3 coding sequence is TGTGCCAGCAGTTACTCGACAGGGGATGGCTACACCTTC.

The chain uses TRBV30 and TRBJ1-5; 7 bases fit TRBD1. The CDR3 has 16 residues. J lost 3 bases, V lost 5 bases, and 13 bases had no gene match. Germline V lookup: CDR1 GTSNPN, CDR2 SVGIG (reference sequence). The CDR3 reads CAWGGRQGASNQPQHF. CDR3 sequence (DNA): TGTGCCTGGGGAGGGCGACAGGGTGCCTCCAATCAGCCCCAGCATTTT.

The rearrangement joins TRBV5-1 to TRBJ1-1, with 7 bases identical to TRBD1. Germline assignment: CDR1 SGHRS and CDR2 YFSETQ. J was trimmed by 4 bases and V by 1 base; bases with no gene match: 7. This CDR3 has 15 amino acids. The CDR3 is CASSLTLTGSTEAFF. CDR3 bases: TGCGCCAGCAGCTTGACCTTGACAGGGAGCACTGAAGCTTTCTTT.

The chain couples TRBV19 to TRBJ2-2, with 13 bases aligning to TRBD2. Germline V CDR1 and CDR2: LNHDA, SQIVND (reference sequence). J was trimmed by 1 base and V by 6 bases; bases with no gene match: 11. The CDR3 runs 19 residues. In nucleotides, the CDR3 is TGTGCCAGTAGGACTTCAGGACTAGCGGGGGACATGAACACCGGGGAGCTGTTTTTT. It is translated as CASRTSGLAGDMNTGELFF.

This clone was counted only a few times. V gene TRBV10-2 combines with J gene TRBJ1-2; D remains unclear. V shed 5 bases and J shed 4 bases, with 14 bases lying between them. The CDR3 totals 14 residues. The germline gives CDR1 WSHSY, CDR2 SAAADI. CDR3 coding DNA: TGCGCCAGCAGTCCCTCTGACATGACCTATGGCTACACCTTC. This sequence encodes CASSPSDMTYGYTF.

The V and J genes are TRBV28 and TRBJ1-2, with D unclear. Germline V gene data show CDR1 as MDHEN and CDR2 as SYDVKM. The CDR3 consists of 13 residues. The V end was cut by 10 bases, the J end by 0 bases, with 12 bases between. CDR3 nucleotide sequence: TGTGCCACCTCGTTAGTATCTAACTATGGCTACACCTTC. Translation gives CATSLVSNYGYTF.

This clone has only a few counts. Other nucleotide sequences in the sample specify the same CDR3. The CDR3 sequence is CASSLVGENTEAFF. CDR3 DNA: TGCGCCAGCAGCTTGGTCGGGGAGAACACTGAAGCTTTCTTT. The chain couples TRBV5-1 to TRBJ1-1; D is unclear. V lost 0 bases to trimming and J lost 1 base, with 7 bases between them. This CDR3 region has 14 residues. The germline V gene has CDR1 SGHRS and CDR2 YFSETQ.

This clone has a handful of counts. V usage is TRBV19 and J usage is TRBJ1-2; D is perhaps TRBD1 (5 bases). V lost 6 bases and J 4 bases, leaving 12 bases between the germline ends. CDR1 and CDR2 (germline): LNHDA, SQIVND (reference sequence). This CDR3 contains 13 residues. The CDR3 DNA reads TGTGCCAGTAGACCGGCGGGGCTCTATGGCTACACCTTC. Its translation is CASRPAGLYGYTF.

The rearrangement links TRBV7-6 to TRBJ1-6, with D unresolved. Between the trimmed V and J ends, which lost 5 bases and 10 bases, there was a span of 12 bases. CDR1 SGHVS and CDR2 FNYEAQ come from the germline V gene. CDR3 size: 13 residues. This chain's CDR3 is CASSPVVGSPLHF. The CDR3 bases are TGTGCCAGCAGCCCCGTCGTGGGCTCACCCCTCCACTTT.

This clone came up a few times. The chain joins TRBV9 to TRBJ2-5; 7 bases are shared with TRBD2. J gave up 2 bases and V 0 bases, and 10 bases lay outside the gene matches. This CDR3 spans 17 amino acids. Germline V gene sequence: CDR1 SGDLS, CDR2 YYNGEE. CDR3 nucleotide sequence: TGTGCCAGCAGCGTAGGAGAAAGAAGACTAGCACAAGAGACCCAGTACTTC. It translates to CASSVGERRLAQETQYF.

The chain uses TRBV18 and TRBJ1-1; 8 bases match TRBD1. This CDR3 has 17 amino acids. Per the germline V gene, CDR1 is KGHSH and CDR2 is LQKENI. V was clipped by 0 bases and J by 0 bases; unmatched bases: 6. CDR3 bases: TGTGCCAGCTCACCACCGAACAGGGGGATTCTGAACACTGAAGCTTTCTTT. Encoded protein: CASSPPNRGILNTEAFF.